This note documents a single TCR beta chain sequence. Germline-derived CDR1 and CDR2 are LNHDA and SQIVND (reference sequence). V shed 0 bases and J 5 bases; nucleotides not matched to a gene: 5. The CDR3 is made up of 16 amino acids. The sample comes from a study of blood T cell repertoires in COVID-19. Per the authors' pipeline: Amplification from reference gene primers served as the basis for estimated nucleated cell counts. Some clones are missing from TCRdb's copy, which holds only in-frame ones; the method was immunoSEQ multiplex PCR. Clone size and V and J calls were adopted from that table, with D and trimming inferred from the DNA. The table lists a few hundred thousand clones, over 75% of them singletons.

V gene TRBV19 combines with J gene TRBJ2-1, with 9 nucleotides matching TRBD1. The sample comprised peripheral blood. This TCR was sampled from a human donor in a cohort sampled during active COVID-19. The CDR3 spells CASSIDRDRANNEQFF. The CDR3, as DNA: TGTGCCAGTAGTATAGATCGGGACAGGGCCAACAATGAGCAGTTCTTC.